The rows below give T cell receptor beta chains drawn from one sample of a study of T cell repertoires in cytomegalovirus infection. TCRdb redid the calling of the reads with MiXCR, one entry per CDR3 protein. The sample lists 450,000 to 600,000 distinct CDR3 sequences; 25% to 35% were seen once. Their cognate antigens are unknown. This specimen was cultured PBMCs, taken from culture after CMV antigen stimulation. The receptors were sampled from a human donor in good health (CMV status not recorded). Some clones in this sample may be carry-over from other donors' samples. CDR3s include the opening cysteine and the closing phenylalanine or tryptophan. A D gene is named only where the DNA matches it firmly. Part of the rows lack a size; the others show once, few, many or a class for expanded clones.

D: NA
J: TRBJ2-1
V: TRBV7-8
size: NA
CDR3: CASNRGLNNYNEQFF
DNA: TGTGCCAGCAACCGGGGACTTAACAATTACAATGAGCAGTTCTTC

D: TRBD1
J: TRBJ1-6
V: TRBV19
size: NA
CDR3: CASSSDRRNSPLHF
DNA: TGTGCCAGTAGTTCGGACAGGAGAAATTCACCCCTCCACTTT

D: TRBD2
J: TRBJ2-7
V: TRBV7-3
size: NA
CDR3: CASSLTGGRTSYEQYF
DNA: TGTGCCAGCAGCTTAACTGGCGGGAGGACCTCCTACGAGCAGTACTTC

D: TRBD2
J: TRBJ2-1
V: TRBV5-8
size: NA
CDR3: CASRLAGGSAEQFF
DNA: TGTGCCAGCCGTCTAGCGGGAGGTAGCGCTGAGCAGTTCTTC

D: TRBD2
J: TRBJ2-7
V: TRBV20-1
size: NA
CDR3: CSARDSAGGPAGYF
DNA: TGCAGTGCTAGAGATTCAGCGGGAGGGCCTGCGGGGTACTTC

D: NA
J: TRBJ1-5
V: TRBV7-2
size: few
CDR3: CASSLDRLNQPQHF
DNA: TGTGCCAGCAGCCTCGACAGGTTGAATCAGCCCCAGCATTTT

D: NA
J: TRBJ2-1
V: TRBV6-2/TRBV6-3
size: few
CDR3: CASSYSTGSTNEQFF
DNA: TGTGCCAGCAGTTACTCGACCGGGAGCACCAATGAGCAGTTCTTC

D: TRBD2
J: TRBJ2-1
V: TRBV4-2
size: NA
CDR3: CASSQEGLDPYNEQFF
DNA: TGTGCCAGCAGCCAAGAGGGACTAGACCCTTACAATGAGCAGTTCTTC

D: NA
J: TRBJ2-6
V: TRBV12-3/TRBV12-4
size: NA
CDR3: CATLDRVSGANVLTF
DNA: TGTGCCACCCTCGACAGAGTCTCTGGGGCCAACGTCCTGACTTTC

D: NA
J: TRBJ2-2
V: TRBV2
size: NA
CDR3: CASIVRTNTGELFF
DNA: TGTGCCAGCATCGTCAGGACTAACACCGGGGAGCTGTTTTTT

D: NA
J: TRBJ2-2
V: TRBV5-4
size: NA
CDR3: CASSLLDRDTGELFF
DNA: TGTGCCAGCAGCTTATTGGACCGAGACACCGGGGAGCTGTTTTTT

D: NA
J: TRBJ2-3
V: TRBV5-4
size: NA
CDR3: CASNDFPEPSVTDTQYF
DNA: TGTGCCAGCAACGACTTTCCAGAACCGTCAGTCACAGATACGCAGTATTTT

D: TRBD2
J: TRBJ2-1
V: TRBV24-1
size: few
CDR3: CATSGGKGLADNEQFF
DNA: TGTGCCACCAGCGGGGGGAAGGGCCTTGCCGACAATGAGCAGTTCTTC

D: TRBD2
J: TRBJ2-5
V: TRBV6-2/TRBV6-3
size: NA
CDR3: CASSETSGTQETQYF
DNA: TGTGCCAGCAGTGAGACTAGCGGAACTCAAGAGACCCAGTACTTC

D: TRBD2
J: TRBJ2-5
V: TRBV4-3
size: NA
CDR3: CASSQDASGMQETQYF
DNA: TGCGCCAGCAGCCAAGATGCTAGCGGGATGCAAGAGACCCAGTACTTC

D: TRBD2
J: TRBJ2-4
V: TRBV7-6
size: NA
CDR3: CASSPMETSGRAGYF
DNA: TGTGCCAGCAGCCCTATGGAGACTAGCGGGAGGGCCGGGTACTTC

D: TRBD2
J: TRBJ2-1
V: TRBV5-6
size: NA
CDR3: CASRLGGSTYNEQFF
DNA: TGTGCCAGCAGGTTGGGGGGGAGTACCTACAATGAGCAGTTCTTC

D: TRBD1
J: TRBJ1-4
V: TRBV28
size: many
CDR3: CASSRQGTTNEKLFF
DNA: TGTGCCAGCAGTAGACAGGGGACGACTAATGAAAAACTGTTTTTT

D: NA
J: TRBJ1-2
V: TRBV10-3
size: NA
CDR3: CAIRGDEANYGYTF
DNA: TGTGCCATCAGAGGGGACGAAGCTAACTATGGCTACACCTTC

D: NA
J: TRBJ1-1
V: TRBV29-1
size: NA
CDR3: CSVGYTTGDTEASF
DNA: TGCAGCGTTGGGTATACTACAGGAGACACTGAAGCTTCCTTT

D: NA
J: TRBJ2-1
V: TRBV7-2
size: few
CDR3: CASSLEAKRVEQFF
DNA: TGTGCCAGCAGCTTAGAGGCTAAGCGGGTAGAGCAGTTCTTC

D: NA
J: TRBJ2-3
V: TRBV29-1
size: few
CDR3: CSVESGLTDTQYF
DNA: TGCAGCGTTGAAAGCGGGCTCACAGATACGCAGTATTTT